One and the same sample provided the 32 T cell receptor beta chains below, sequenced in a study of blood T cells in healthy people across ages. A second PCR of 7 to 11 cycles used a sample-barcoded 5' primer and a J-beta primer mix. TCRdb called the 5' RACE reads again in MiXCR, with one record for every CDR3 protein. The sample contains fewer than 1,200,000 distinct CDR3 sequences, approximately 25% of which appear only once. The sample was also reused in another study, on T cells of mothers and their children.

The sample was blood. The receptors here all came from a girl aged 2 to 9 in good health.

The chain couples TRBV12-3 or TRBV12-4 to TRBJ2-5, with 9 positions matching TRBD2. V lost 3 bases and J lost 5; bases outside the gene matches: 7. The length of the CDR3 is 15 residues. In DNA form, the CDR3 reads TGTGCCAGCAGTTTTGTGGCGGGAGGGCCGGAGACCCAGTACTTC. This gives the protein CASSFVAGGPETQYF.

This clonotype was seen many times. This sequence joins TRBV5-8 and TRBJ2-5; D remains ambiguous. Germline CDR1 is SGHTS and CDR2 is YDEGEE. The V gene lost 3 bases and the J gene lost 6 bases, with 9 bases spanning the gap. The CDR3 sequence is 12 residues long. Here the CDR3 reads CASSSDVKTQYF. CDR3 sequence (DNA): TGTGCCAGCAGCTCGGATGTAAAGACCCAGTACTTC.

The chain has TRBV29-1 and TRBJ1-4; D might be TRBD1 (6 bases). Germline V CDR1 and CDR2: SQVTM, ANQGSEA. CDR3 length: 12 residues. Trimming left V 3 bases short and J 8 bases short, with 10 bases between. This chain's CDR3 is CSVDRGGEKLFF. The CDR3 DNA reads as TGCAGCGTTGACAGGGGCGGAGAAAAACTGTTTTTT.

J is TRBJ1-1 and V is TRBV29-1, with a possible D match to TRBD1 (5 bases). The CDR3 spans 13 residues. The V end was cut by 4 bases, the J end by 5 bases, with 14 bases between. Germline V gene lookup returns CDR1 SQVTM and CDR2 ANQGSEA. The CDR3 sequence: CSVAAGGGTEAFF. Written as DNA, the CDR3 is TGCAGCGTTGCCGCCGGGGGAGGGACTGAAGCTTTCTTT.

This clonotype was seen only a few times. CDR3 nucleotide sequence: TGTGCCAGCAGCGCAAGCGCAGCAATAAACTATGGCTACACCTTC. Translation gives CASSASAAINYGYTF. This chain uses TRBV9 with TRBJ1-2; no definite D call. The V gene lost 3 bases and the J gene lost 2 bases, with 14 bases spanning the gap. The CDR3 is made up of 15 amino acids. Germline V gene sequence: CDR1 SGDLS, CDR2 YYNGEE.

This chain uses TRBV3-1 with TRBJ2-1; the match to TRBD2 covers 10 bases. Per germline, CDR1 LGHDT and CDR2 YNNKEL (reference sequence). V was clipped by 1 base and J by 6 bases; unmatched bases: 3. This CDR3 region has 15 residues. CDR3 coding DNA: TGTGCCAGCAGCCAAGTACTAGCGGGGTTCAATGAGCAGTTCTTC. This sequence encodes CASSQVLAGFNEQFF.

The V call is TRBV5-1, the J call TRBJ1-1; the D gene is possibly TRBD1 (6 bases). The V end was cut by 0 bases, the J end by 1 base, with 16 bases between. Germline V gives CDR1 SGHRS, CDR2 YFSETQ. The CDR3 length is 17 residues. CDR3 in amino acids: CASSLAVGQGSNTEAFF. DNA of the CDR3: TGCGCCAGCAGCTTGGCCGTGGGGCAGGGGTCGAACACTGAAGCTTTCTTT.

This chain connects TRBV6-1 to TRBJ1-4; TRBD1 aligns across 7 bases. The CDR3 is 14 residues long. V was clipped by 6 bases and J by 5 bases; unmatched bases: 6. The germline V gene encodes CDR1 MNHNS and CDR2 SASEGT. Written as DNA, the CDR3 is TGTGCCAGCAGACAGGGGAGGCCAAATGAAAAACTGTTTTTT. Residues: CASRQGRPNEKLFF.

The J gene is TRBJ2-3, the V gene TRBV29-1; 8 bases are shared with TRBD1. Germline V gives CDR1 SQVTM, CDR2 ANQGSEA. This CDR3 has 14 residues. V lost 2 bases, J lost 4 bases, and 5 bases stayed unmatched. For the CDR3, the DNA is TGCAGCGTTGAACAGGGGGCGCGACCAGATACGCAGTATTTT. This sequence encodes CSVEQGARPDTQYF.

The CDR3 loop is CASSLSHTEAFF. The CDR3 nucleotides are TGTGCCAGCAGTTTATCGCACACTGAAGCTTTCTTT. The chain carries TRBV27 and TRBJ1-1; the D is unclear. CDR3 length: 12 amino acids. With 0 bases removed from V and 3 bases from J, the gap between germline ends came to 2 bases. Germline V lookup: CDR1 MNHEY, CDR2 SMNVEV (reference sequence).

This clonotype was detected ten times or more. The V gene is TRBV7-8, the J gene TRBJ2-1; TRBD2 aligns across 13 bases. Germline V gives CDR1 SGHVS, CDR2 FQNEAQ. The CDR3 contains 18 residues. V dropped 1 base and J dropped 0; count of bases not matched to a gene: 3. This CDR3 reads CASSLGLAGGPSYNEQFF. The CDR3 DNA reads TGTGCCAGCAGCTTAGGACTAGCGGGGGGACCCTCCTACAATGAGCAGTTCTTC.

The chain combines TRBV19 with TRBJ2-6; D unclear. CDR1 is LNHDA, CDR2 SQIVND, per germline (reference sequence). The CDR3 covers 15 residues. Between the trimmed V and J ends, which lost 3 bases and 0 bases, there was a span of 6 bases. The CDR3 sequence is CASSIGDSGANVLTF. The DNA for the CDR3 is TGTGCCAGTAGTATTGGTGACTCTGGGGCCAACGTCCTGACTTTC.

This clonotype has a handful of counts. The V call is TRBV11-2, the J call TRBJ2-5, with TRBD2 matching over 13 bases. The CDR3 is made up of 17 amino acids. CDR1 SGHAT and CDR2 FQNNGV come from the germline V gene. After removal of 3 bases from V and 2 bases from J, the junction contained 6 bases not matched to a gene. The CDR3 nucleotides read TGTGCCAGCAGCTTCATCCGACTAGCGGGGGGTCAAGAGACCCAGTACTTC. This sequence encodes CASSFIRLAGGQETQYF.

J is TRBJ1-5 and V is TRBV19, with TRBD1 identical over 7 bases. The V gene end was trimmed by 9 bases and the J gene end by 1 base; junction bases not matched to a gene: 6. CDR3 length: 14 residues. Germline-derived CDR1 and CDR2 are LNHDA and SQIVND (reference sequence). The CDR3 region has the DNA TGTGCCAGCAAGAGACAGGGCAGCAATCAGCCCCAGCATTTT. Its protein is CASKRQGSNQPQHF.

CDR3 coding DNA: TGTGCCAGCAGTCTAGGACCACCCCGGAGCAATCAGCCCCAGCATTTT. It codes for CASSLGPPRSNQPQHF. The chain is built from TRBV12-3 or TRBV12-4 and TRBJ1-5, with D uncertain. The V and J ends lost 5 bases and 1 base respectively, with 15 bases between them. CDR3 size: 16 residues.

The chain couples TRBV7-9 to TRBJ2-5, with 8 positions matching TRBD2. CDR1 and CDR2 from the germline V gene are SEHNR and FQNEAQ (reference sequence). The CDR3 has 12 residues. J lost 9 bases, V lost 10 bases, and 10 bases had no gene match. The CDR3 sequence: CATFISGEAQYF. CDR3 coding DNA: TGTGCCACCTTTATTAGCGGGGAGGCCCAGTACTTC.

V is TRBV9 and J is TRBJ2-1; D perhaps matches TRBD2 (5 bases). Germline CDR1 reads SGDLS; CDR2 reads YYNGEE. Deletions cut 0 bases from V and 5 bases from J, with 9 bases between. There are 14 residues in the CDR3. The CDR3 bases are TGTGCCAGCAGCGTAGGAGTGGGAGACAATGAGCAGTTCTTC. Its protein product is CASSVGVGDNEQFF. Using reference TRBV9 and TRBJ2-1 for the parts outside the CDR3, the full variable domain is DSGVTQTPKHLITATGQRVTLRCSPRSGDLSVYWYQQSLDQGLQFLIQYYNGEERAKGNILERFSAQQFPDLHSELNLSSLELGDSALYFCASSVGVGDNEQFFGPGTRLTVL.

The chain joins TRBV7-2 to TRBJ1-2; D is unresolved. Trimming left V 2 bases short and J 4 bases short, with 2 bases between. CDR3 length equals 11 residues. CDR1 is SGHTA, CDR2 FQGNSA, per germline. The CDR3 is CASSLIYGYTF. The CDR3 DNA follows: TGTGCCAGCAGCTTAATCTATGGCTACACCTTC. The whole variable domain, filled in from reference TRBV7-2 and TRBJ1-2, reads GAGVSQSPSNKVTEKGKDVELRCDPISGHTALYWYRQSLGQGLEFLIYFQGNSAPDKSGLPSDRFSAERTGGSVSTLTIQRTQQEDSAVYLCASSLIYGYTFGSGTRLTVV.

The J gene is TRBJ1-1, the V gene TRBV6-2 or TRBV6-3; 8 bases are shared with TRBD1. Germline CDR1 reads MNHEY; CDR2 reads SVGEGT. V lost 6 bases, J lost 4 bases, and 10 bases stayed unmatched. This CDR3 has 15 residues. The CDR3 DNA sequence: TGTGCCAGCAGCCGGACGACAGGGGAGCGCACTGAAGCTTTCTTT. Its protein is CASSRTTGERTEAFF.

The chain uses TRBV19 and TRBJ1-1; D is possibly TRBD1 (5 bases). Trimming left V 0 bases short and J 4 bases short, with 9 bases between. This CDR3 comprises 14 residues. Germline V gene sequence: CDR1 LNHDA, CDR2 SQIVND (reference sequence). The CDR3 loop is CASSIEGDSTEAFF. The CDR3 DNA sequence: TGTGCCAGTAGTATAGAGGGCGACAGCACTGAAGCTTTCTTT.

This CDR3 is CASSLVGAGAAYEQYF. CDR3 bases: TGTGCCAGCAGTTTAGTGGGAGCGGGAGCCGCCTACGAGCAGTACTTC. The gene calls are TRBV12-3 or TRBV12-4 and TRBJ2-7; 8 nucleotides match TRBD2. The CDR3 length is 16 residues. Trimming at V came to 1 base and at J to 2 bases, leaving 7 bases not matched to a gene.

The table lists this clonotype with many counts. The genes are TRBV12-3 or TRBV12-4 and TRBJ2-7; D call uncertain. The V end was cut by 7 bases, the J end by 0 bases, with 13 bases between. This CDR3 is built from 14 residues. Written as DNA, the CDR3 is TGTGCCAGCACTCTCGGGTTAAGCTCCTACGAGCAGTACTTC. Its protein is CASTLGLSSYEQYF.

The chain is built from TRBV20-1 and TRBJ2-1; 11 bases line up with TRBD1. With V trimmed by 6 bases and J by 7 bases, 5 bases remained unmatched. Germline CDR1 is DFQATT and CDR2 is SNEGSKA (reference sequence). This CDR3 contains 13 residues. The CDR3 nucleotides are TGCAGTGCGGGAGGGACAGGGGGTAATGAGCAGTTCTTC. Its translation: CSAGGTGGNEQFF.

This clonotype was seen a handful of times. The chain has TRBV28 and TRBJ2-1; weak D call: TRBD2 (6 bases). Germline CDR1 MDHEN, CDR2 SYDVKM. The germline V and J ends were trimmed by 1 base and 10 bases, with 20 bases remaining between them. The CDR3 has 16 amino acids. CDR3 region: CASSLSVLGGVLEQFF. DNA of the CDR3: TGTGCCAGCAGTTTATCCGTCTTGGGGGGAGTTTTAGAGCAGTTCTTC. The whole variable domain, remainder taken from reference TRBV28 and TRBJ2-1, is DVKVTQSSRYLVKRTGEKVFLECVQDMDHENMFWYRQDPGLGLRLIYFSYDVKMKEKGDIPEGYSVSREKKERFSLILESASTNQTSMYLCASSLSVLGGVLEQFFGPGTRLTVL.

This rearrangement joins TRBV5-6 to TRBJ2-7; no clear D gene. The V gene's germline CDR1 is SGHDT and CDR2 YYEEEE. The CDR3 length is 12 residues. The V end was cut by 3 bases, the J end by 7 bases, with 11 bases between. CDR3 coding DNA: TGTGCCAGCAGCTCGGACCCTTTGGAGCAGTACTTC. Its translation is CASSSDPLEQYF.

Note on this clonotype: A clone one base away is much larger, so this may be a read error. This likely comes from a read error, as the CDR3 has no conserved phenylalanine or tryptophan at its end. The rearrangement links TRBV27 to TRBJ2-1, with D unclear. This CDR3 has 13 amino acids. CDR1 and CDR2 (germline): MNHEY, SMNVEV (reference sequence). V was shortened by 7 bases and J by 7 bases, with 14 bases between the two germline ends. CDR3 in amino acids: CASNPKGVNEQFL. The CDR3, as DNA: TGTGCCAGCAACCCTAAAGGAGTGAATGAGCAGTTCCTC.

Notes on this clonotype: As the CDR3 is not closed by the conserved phenylalanine or tryptophan, this likely results from a read error. Because the CDR3's place on the DNA is in doubt, the DNA is left out and the CDR3 is given as listed by TCRdb. This chain uses TRBV12-3 or TRBV12-4 with TRBJ2-3; the listed D gene, TRBD1, was not tested against the DNA. The CDR3 is 16 amino acids in total, end residues counted. This CDR3 reads CASSISLGGGTDTEYS.

This clonotype was found once. The chain has TRBV12-3 or TRBV12-4 and TRBJ1-4; tentative D call: TRBD1 (5 bases). With 1 base removed from V and 7 bases from J, the gap between germline ends came to 16 bases. The CDR3 is 16 residues long. The CDR3 spells CASSLDPAITGEKLFF. As DNA, the CDR3 is TGTGCCAGCAGTTTAGACCCCGCCATCACAGGTGAAAAACTGTTTTTT.

This chain connects TRBV9 to TRBJ2-5; 9 bases match TRBD1. The CDR3 has 14 amino acids. CDR1 is SGDLS, CDR2 YYNGEE, per germline. J lost 3 bases, V lost 3 bases, and 3 bases had no gene match. CDR3 in amino acids: CASSAGTGKETQYF. CDR3 DNA: TGTGCCAGCAGCGCAGGGACAGGGAAAGAGACCCAGTACTTC.

This clonotype was seen a handful of times. One junction end does not reproduce the germline sequence, and a read error may be involved. This chain uses TRBV12-3 or TRBV12-4 with TRBJ2-1, with a tentative D call TRBD2 (6 bases). The CDR3 contains 11 residues. The CDR3: CTSSLRGAGLF. CDR3 nucleotide sequence: TGTACCAGCAGTCTAAGGGGTGCGGGGCTCTTC.

The chain joins TRBV10-3 to TRBJ1-1; 7 positions match TRBD1. Per the germline V gene, CDR1 is ENHRY and CDR2 is SYGVKD. Trimming cost V 0 bases and J 6 bases; bases outside gene matches: 7. This CDR3 is 15 amino acids long. CDR3: CAISESRGRGSEAFF. The CDR3 DNA is TGTGCCATCAGTGAGTCGAGGGGGCGCGGGTCTGAAGCTTTCTTT.

This clonotype was detected only a few times. The chain couples TRBV20-1 to TRBJ2-3; perhaps TRBD2 as D (6 bases). Deletions cut 5 bases from V and 10 bases from J, with 19 bases between. The length of the CDR3 is 13 residues. CDR1 and CDR2 from the germline V gene are DFQATT and SNEGSKA (reference sequence). The chain's CDR3 is CSASRNSGDPQYF. Here the CDR3 DNA reads TGCAGTGCTTCGCGAAACTCGGGGGACCCGCAGTATTTT.